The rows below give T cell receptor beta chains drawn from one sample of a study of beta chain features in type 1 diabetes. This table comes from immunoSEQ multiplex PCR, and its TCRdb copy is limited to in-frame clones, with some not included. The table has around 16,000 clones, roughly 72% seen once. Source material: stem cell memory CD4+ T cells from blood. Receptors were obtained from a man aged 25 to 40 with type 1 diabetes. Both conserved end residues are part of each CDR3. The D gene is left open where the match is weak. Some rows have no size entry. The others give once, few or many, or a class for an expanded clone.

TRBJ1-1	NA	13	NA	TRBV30	CAWSSQMNTEAFF	TGTGCCTGGAGTTCCCAGATGAACACTGAAGCTTTCTTT
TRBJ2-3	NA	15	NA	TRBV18	CASSSTGFSTDTQYF	TGTGCCAGCTCCTCGACGGGGTTCAGCACAGATACGCAGTATTTT
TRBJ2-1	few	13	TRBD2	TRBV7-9	CASSQEGGNEQFF	TGTGCCAGCAGCCAGGAGGGAGGGAATGAGCAGTTCTTC
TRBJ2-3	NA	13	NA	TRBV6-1	CATWSGSIDTQYF	TGTGCCACCTGGTCAGGGTCGATAGATACGCAGTATTTT
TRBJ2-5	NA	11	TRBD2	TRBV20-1	CGGLAQETQYF	TGCGGAGGACTAGCCCAAGAGACCCAGTACTTC
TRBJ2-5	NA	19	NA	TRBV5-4	CASSPLLTGDPGYQETQYF	TGTGCCAGCAGCCCCCTCCTAACGGGGGACCCCGGATACCAAGAGACCCAGTACTTC
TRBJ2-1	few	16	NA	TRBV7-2	CASSLARGSGYNEQFF	TGTGCCAGCAGCTTAGCGCGGGGTAGCGGCTACAATGAGCAGTTCTTC
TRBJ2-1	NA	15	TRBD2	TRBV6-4	CASSDVGTSINEQFF	TGTGCCAGCAGTGATGTAGGGACTAGTATCAATGAGCAGTTCTTC
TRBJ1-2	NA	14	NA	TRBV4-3	CASSQEGYNYGYTF	TGCGCCAGCAGCCAGGAGGGTTATAACTATGGCTACACCTTC
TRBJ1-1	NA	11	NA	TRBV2	CASREGSEAFF	TGTGCCAGCAGAGAGGGTTCCGAAGCTTTCTTT
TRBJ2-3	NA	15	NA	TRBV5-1	CASTTAGASADTQYF	TGCGCCAGCACCACCGCGGGGGCTAGCGCAGATACGCAGTATTTT
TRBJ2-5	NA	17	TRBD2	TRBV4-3	CASSQLSGGGLQETQYF	TGCGCCAGCAGCCAATTATCTGGCGGGGGTCTCCAAGAGACCCAGTACTTC
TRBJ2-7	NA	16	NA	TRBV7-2	CASGYGGAGASPEQYF	TGTGCCAGCGGCTACGGTGGGGCGGGGGCCTCCCCGGAGCAGTACTTC
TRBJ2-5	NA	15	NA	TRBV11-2	CASSPQGLGQETQYF	TGTGCCAGCAGTCCTCAGGGGTTGGGGCAAGAGACCCAGTACTTC
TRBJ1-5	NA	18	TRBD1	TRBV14	CASSLRNGTGVGNQPQHF	TGTGCCAGCAGCTTACGAAATGGGACAGGGGTCGGCAATCAGCCCCAGCATTTT
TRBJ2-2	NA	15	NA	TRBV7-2	CASSLSGPNTGELFF	TGTGCCAGCAGCTTATCTGGGCCGAACACCGGGGAGCTGTTTTTT
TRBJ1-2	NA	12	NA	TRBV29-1	CSVDHTGYGYTF	TGCAGCGTTGATCATACGGGCTATGGCTACACCTTC
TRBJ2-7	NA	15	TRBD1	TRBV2	CASSDGRQGLYEQYF	TGTGCCAGCAGTGACGGCCGACAGGGTCTGTACGAGCAGTACTTC
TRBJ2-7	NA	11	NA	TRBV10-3	CAISDRDEQYF	TGTGCCATCAGTGACAGGGACGAGCAGTACTTC
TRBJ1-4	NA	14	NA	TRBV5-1	CASSLEQGGEKLFF	TGCGCCAGCAGCTTGGAACAGGGTGGTGAAAAACTGTTTTTT
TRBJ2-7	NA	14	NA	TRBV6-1	CASSESSLAGEQYF	TGTGCCAGCAGTGAATCCAGCCTAGCTGGCGAGCAGTACTTC
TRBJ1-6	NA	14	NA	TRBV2	CASSRIGADSPLHF	TGTGCCAGCAGTAGAATAGGGGCTGATTCACCCCTCCACTTT